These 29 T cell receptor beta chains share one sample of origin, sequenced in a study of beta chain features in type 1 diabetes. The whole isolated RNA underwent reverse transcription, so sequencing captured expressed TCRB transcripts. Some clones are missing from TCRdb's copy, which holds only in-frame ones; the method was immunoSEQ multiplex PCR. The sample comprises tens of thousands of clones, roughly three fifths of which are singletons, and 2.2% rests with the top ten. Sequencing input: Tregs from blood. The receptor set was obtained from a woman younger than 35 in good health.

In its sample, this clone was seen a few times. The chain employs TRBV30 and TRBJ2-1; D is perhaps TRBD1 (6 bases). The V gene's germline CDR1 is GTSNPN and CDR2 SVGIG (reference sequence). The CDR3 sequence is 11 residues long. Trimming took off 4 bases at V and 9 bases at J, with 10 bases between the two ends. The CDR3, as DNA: TGTGCCTGGAACAGGGATACTGAGCAGTTCTTC. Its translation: CAWNRDTEQFF.

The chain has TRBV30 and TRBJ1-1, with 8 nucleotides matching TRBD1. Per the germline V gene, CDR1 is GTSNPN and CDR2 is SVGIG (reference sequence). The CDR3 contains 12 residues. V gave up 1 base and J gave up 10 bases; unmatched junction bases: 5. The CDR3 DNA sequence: TGTGCCTGGAGTGGGGGACAGGAGGGAGCTTTCTTT. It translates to CAWSGGQEGAFF. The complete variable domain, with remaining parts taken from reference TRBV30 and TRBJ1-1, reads SQTIHQWPATLVQPVGSPLSLECTVEGTSNPNLYWYRQAAGRGLQLLFYSVGIGQISSEVPQNLSASRPQDRQFILSSKKLLLSDSGFYLCAWSGGQEGAFFGQGTRLTVV.

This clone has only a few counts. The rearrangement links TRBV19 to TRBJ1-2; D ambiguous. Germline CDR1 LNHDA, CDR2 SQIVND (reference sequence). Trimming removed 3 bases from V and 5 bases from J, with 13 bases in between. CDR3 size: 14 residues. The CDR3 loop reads CASSMPQATYGYTF. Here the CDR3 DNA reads TGTGCCAGTAGTATGCCGCAGGCGACATATGGCTACACCTTC. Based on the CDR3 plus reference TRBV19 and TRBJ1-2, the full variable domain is DGGITQSPKYLFRKEGQNVTLSCEQNLNHDAMYWYRQDPGQGLRLIYYSQIVNDFQKGDIAEGYSVSREKKESFPLTVTSAQKNPTAFYLCASSMPQATYGYTFGSGTRLTVV.

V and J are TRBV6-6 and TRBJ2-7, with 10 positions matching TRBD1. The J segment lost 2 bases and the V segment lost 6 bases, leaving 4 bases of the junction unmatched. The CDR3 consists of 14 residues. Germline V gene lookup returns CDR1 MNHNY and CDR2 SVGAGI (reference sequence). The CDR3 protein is CASRRGQGAYEQYF. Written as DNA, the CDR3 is TGTGCCAGCAGACGCGGACAGGGGGCCTACGAGCAGTACTTC.

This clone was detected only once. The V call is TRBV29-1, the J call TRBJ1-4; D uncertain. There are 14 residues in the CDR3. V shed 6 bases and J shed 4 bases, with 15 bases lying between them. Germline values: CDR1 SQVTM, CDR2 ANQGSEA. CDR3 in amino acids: CSVLSSEGNEKLFF. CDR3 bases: TGCAGCGTCCTGAGTTCTGAGGGTAATGAAAAACTGTTTTTT.

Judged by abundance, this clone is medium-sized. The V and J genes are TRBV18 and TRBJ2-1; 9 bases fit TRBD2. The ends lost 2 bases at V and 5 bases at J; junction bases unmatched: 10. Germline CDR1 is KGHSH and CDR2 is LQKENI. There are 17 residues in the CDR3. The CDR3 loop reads CASSPMIAGGTHNEQFF. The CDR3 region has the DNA TGTGCCAGCTCACCAATGATTGCGGGGGGGACCCACAATGAGCAGTTCTTC. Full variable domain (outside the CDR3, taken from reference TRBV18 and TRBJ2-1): NAGVMQNPRHLVRRRGQEARLRCSPMKGHSHVYWYRQLPEEGLKFMVYLQKENIIDESGMPKERFSAEFPKEGPSILRIQQVVRGDSAAYFCASSPMIAGGTHNEQFFGPGTRLTVL.

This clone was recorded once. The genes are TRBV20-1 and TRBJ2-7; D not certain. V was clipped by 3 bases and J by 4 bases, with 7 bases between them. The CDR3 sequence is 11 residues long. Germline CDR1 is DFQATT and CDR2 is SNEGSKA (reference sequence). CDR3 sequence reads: CSARRGYEQYF. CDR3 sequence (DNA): TGCAGTGCTAGGCGAGGTTACGAGCAGTACTTC.

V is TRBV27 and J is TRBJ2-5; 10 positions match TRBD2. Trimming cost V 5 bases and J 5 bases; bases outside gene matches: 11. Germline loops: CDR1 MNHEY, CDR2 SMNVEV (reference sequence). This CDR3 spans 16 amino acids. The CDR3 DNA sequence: TGTGCCAGCAGTCCCGGATTAGCGGGGGGTGCGGAGACCCAGTACTTC. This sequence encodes CASSPGLAGGAETQYF.

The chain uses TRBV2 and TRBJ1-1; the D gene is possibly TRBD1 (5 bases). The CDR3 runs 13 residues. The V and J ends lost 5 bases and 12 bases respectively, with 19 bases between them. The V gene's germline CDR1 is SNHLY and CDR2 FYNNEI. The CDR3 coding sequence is TGTGCCAGCAGTCAGGTGTCGACAGCTCTCTCTTTCTTT. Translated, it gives CASSQVSTALSFF.

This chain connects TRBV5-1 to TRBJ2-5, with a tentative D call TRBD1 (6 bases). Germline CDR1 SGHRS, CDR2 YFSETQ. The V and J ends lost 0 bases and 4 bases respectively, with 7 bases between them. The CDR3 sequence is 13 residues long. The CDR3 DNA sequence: TGCGCCAGCAGCTTGGGGACAGCAGAGACCCAGTACTTC. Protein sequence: CASSLGTAETQYF.

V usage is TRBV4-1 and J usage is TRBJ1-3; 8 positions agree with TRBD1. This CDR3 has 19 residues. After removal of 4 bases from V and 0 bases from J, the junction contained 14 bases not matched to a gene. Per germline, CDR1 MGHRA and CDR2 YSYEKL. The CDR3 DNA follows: TGCGCCAGCAGCCGGCCACCGGGACAGGATGCTTCCTCTGGAAACACCATATATTTT. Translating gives CASSRPPGQDASSGNTIYF.

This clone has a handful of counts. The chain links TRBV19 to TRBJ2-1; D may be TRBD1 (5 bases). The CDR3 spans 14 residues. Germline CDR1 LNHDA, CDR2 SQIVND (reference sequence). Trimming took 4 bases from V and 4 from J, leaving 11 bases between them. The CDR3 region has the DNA TGTGCCAGTAGTACCAGGGCGTCTTACAATGAGCAGTTCTTC. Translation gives CASSTRASYNEQFF.

The CDR3 reads CASSSRGSPLHF. Here the CDR3 DNA reads TGCGCCAGCAGCTCCAGAGGTTCACCCCTCCACTTT. The rearrangement joins TRBV5-1 to TRBJ1-6; D is uncertain. In germline, CDR1 is SGHRS, CDR2 YFSETQ. The CDR3 is 12 amino acids. Trimming pared 3 bases from V and 9 bases from J, leaving 7 bases between.

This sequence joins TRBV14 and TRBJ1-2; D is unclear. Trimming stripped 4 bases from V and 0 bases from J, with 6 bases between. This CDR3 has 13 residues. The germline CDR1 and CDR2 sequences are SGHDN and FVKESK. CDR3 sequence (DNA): TGTGCCAGCAGCCCCACAGCTAACTATGGCTACACCTTC. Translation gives CASSPTANYGYTF.

The chain's CDR3 is CASTGGGGRDTQYF. The CDR3 nucleotides are TGTGCCAGCACCGGGGGGGGCGGGAGGGATACGCAGTATTTT. This chain joins TRBV7-8 and TRBJ2-3, with 8 bases that match TRBD2. V lost 7 bases to trimming and J lost 6 bases; unmatched junction nucleotides: 9. The CDR3 spans 14 residues. Germline V gene lookup returns CDR1 SGHVS and CDR2 FQNEAQ.

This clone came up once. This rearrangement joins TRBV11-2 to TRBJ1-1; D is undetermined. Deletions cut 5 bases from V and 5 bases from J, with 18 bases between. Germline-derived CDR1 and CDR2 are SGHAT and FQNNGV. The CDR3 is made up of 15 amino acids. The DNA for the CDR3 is TGTGCCAGCAGCCCCAAGCCTGGTGGGGAGACTGAAGCTTTCTTT. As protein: CASSPKPGGETEAFF.

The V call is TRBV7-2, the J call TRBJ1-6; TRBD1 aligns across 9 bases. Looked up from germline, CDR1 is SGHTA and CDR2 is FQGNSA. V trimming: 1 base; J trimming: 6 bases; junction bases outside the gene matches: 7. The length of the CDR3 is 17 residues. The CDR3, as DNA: TGTGCCAGCAGCTTAGGTCGGGGACAGGGTTTTAATTCACCCCTCCACTTT. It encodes CASSLGRGQGFNSPLHF.

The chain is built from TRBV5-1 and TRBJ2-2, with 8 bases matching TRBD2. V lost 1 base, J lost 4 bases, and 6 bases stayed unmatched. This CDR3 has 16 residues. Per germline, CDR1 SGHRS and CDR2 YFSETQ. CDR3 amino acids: CASSLMAGGLTGELFF. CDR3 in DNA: TGCGCCAGCAGCTTGATGGCGGGGGGCCTCACCGGGGAGCTGTTTTTT. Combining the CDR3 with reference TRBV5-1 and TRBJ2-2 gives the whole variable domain KAGVTQTPRYLIKTRGQQVTLSCSPISGHRSVSWYQQTPGQGLQFLFEYFSETQRNKGNFPGRFSGRQFSNSRSEMNVSTLELGDSALYLCASSLMAGGLTGELFFGEGSRLTVL.

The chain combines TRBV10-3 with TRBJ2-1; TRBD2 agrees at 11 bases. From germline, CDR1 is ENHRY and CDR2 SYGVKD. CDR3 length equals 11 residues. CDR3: CGTSGGQEQFF. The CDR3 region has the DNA TGTGGAACTAGCGGGGGACAAGAGCAGTTCTTC.

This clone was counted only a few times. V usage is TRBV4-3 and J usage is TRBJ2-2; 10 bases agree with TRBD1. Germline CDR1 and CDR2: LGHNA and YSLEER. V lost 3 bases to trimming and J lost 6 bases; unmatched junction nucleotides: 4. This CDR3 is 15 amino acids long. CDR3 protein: CASSQLGQGAGELFF. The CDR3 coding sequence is TGCGCCAGCAGCCAGCTAGGACAGGGGGCCGGGGAGCTGTTTTTT.

CDR3 residues: CASSTRQGLNTEAFF. The CDR3 DNA reads TGCGCCAGCAGCACCCGACAGGGCCTGAACACTGAAGCTTTCTTT. V usage is TRBV4-1 and J usage is TRBJ1-1; 7 positions match TRBD1. Germline loops: CDR1 MGHRA, CDR2 YSYEKL. V lost 5 bases, J lost 0 bases, and 6 bases stayed unmatched. The CDR3 is made up of 15 amino acids.

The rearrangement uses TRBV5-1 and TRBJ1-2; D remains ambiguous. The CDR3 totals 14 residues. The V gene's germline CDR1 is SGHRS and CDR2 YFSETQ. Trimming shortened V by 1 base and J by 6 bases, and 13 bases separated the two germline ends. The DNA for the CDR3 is TGCGCCAGCAGCTTGCGAGGTGGTCCGGATGGCTACACCTTC. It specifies CASSLRGGPDGYTF.

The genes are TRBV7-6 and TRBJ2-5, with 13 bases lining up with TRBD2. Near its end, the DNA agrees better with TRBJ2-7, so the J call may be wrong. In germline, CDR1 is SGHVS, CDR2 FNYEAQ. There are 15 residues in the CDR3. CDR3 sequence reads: CASSETGTSGNEQYF. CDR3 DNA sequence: TGTGCCAGCAGCGAGACCGGGACTAGCGGGAACGAGCAGTACTTC.

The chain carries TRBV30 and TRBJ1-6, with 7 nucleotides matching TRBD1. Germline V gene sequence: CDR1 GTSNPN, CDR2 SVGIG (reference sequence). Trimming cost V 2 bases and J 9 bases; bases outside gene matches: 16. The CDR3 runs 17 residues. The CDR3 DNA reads TGTGCCTGGAGTTATGGATTGCTGCGAACAGGGGCTTCACCCCTCCACTTT. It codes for CAWSYGLLRTGASPLHF.

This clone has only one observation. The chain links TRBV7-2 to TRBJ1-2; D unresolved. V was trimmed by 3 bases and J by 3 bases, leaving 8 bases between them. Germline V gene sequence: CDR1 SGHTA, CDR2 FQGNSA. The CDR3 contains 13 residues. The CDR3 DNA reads TGTGCCAGCAGCTTCTACGGGGACTATGGCTACACCTTC. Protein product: CASSFYGDYGYTF.

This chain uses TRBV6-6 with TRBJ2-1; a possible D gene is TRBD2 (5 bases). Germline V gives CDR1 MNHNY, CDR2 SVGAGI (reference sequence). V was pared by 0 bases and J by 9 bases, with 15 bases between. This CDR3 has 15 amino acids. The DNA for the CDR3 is TGTGCCAGCAGTTACTCGAACGGGAATTGGGGTGAGCAGTTCTTC. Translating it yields CASSYSNGNWGEQFF.

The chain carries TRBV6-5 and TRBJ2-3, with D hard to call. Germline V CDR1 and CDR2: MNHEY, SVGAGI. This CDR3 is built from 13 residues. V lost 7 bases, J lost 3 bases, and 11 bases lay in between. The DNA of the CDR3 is TGTGCCAGCATAGCAAGTGGTACAGATACGCAGTATTTT. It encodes CASIASGTDTQYF.

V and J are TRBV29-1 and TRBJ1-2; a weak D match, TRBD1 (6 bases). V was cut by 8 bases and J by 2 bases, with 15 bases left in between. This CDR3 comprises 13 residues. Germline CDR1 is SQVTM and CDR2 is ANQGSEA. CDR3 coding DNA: TGCAGCATCCGATTGGGGGCGAACTATGGCTACACCTTC. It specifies CSIRLGANYGYTF.

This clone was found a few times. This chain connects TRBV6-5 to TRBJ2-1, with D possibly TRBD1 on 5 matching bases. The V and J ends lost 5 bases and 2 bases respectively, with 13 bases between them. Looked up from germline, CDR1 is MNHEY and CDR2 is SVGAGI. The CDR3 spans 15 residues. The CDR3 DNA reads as TGTGCCAGCAGTCTCTCGACAGCGACCTACAATGAGCAGTTCTTC. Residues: CASSLSTATYNEQFF.